This T cell receptor beta chain appears in the sequencing data of a study of shared clonotypes between healthy human individuals. At the level of the study: Researchers drew samples from two women and three men aged 18 to 49. A donor's plate count was three for CD4 naive and three for CD4 memory; CD8 naive had two and CD8 memory one.

Comments on this clone: Its antigen is still unknown. The sample contains more than one DNA sequence encoding this CDR3.

Study results and limitations: Sampling covered nothing but blood. Tissue TCR repertoires likely differ from those found in blood. With a few donors compared, approximately 5.5% of naive CD4 clonotypes were shared.

Profiling relied on immunoSEQ multiplex PCR, and the TCRdb table lists in-frame clones only, not all of them. The sample yields 2 million to 3 million clones, more than 80% seen once. The CDR3 length is 15 residues. Germline assignment: CDR1 SGHTA and CDR2 FQGNSA. V lost 0 bases and J lost 0, with 6 bases in between. The clonotype originates from a man aged 18 to 29 in good health. Sequenced sample: naive CD4+ T cells sorted from blood. The subset was: CD45RA+ positively selected. V is TRBV7-2 and J is TRBJ2-1, with D possibly being TRBD2 (5 bases). The CDR3: CASSLAAGSYNEQFF. In nucleotides, the CDR3 is TGTGCCAGCAGCTTAGCGGCGGGCTCCTACAATGAGCAGTTCTTC.